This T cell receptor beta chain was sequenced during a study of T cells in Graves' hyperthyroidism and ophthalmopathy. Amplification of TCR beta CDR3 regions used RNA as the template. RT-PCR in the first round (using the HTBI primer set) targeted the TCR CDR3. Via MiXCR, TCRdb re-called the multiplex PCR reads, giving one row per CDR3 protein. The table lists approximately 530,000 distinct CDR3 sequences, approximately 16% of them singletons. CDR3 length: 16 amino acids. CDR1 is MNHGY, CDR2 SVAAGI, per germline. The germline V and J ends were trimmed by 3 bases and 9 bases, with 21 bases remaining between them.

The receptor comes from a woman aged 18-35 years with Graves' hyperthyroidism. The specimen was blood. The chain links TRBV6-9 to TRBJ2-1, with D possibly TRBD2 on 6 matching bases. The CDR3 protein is CASSYQAGKGLGEQFF. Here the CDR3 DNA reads TGTGCCAGCAGTTACCAGGCGGGGAAGGGGTTAGGTGAGCAGTTCTTC.